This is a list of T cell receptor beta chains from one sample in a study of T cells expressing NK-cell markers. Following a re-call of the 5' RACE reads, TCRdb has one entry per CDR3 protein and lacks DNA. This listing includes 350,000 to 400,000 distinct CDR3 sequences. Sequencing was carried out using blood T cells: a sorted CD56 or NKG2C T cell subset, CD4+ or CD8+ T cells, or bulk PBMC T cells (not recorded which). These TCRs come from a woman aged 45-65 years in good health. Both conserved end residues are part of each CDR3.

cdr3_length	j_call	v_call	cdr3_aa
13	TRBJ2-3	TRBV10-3	CAIHSRRTDTQYF
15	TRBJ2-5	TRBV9	CASSARTVSRETQYF
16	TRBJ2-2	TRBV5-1	CASSLAPQMNTGELFF
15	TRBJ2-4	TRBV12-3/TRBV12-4	CASSSARGADNIQYF
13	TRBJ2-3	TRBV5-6	CASSLGKTNTQYF
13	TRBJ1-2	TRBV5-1	CASSMDGSYGYTF
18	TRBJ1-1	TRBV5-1	CASSIDRGVKRMNTEAFF
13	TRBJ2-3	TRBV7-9	CASRSGQPDTQYF
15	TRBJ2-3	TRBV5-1	CASSGEAGGPVTQYF
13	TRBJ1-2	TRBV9	CASIDPLVYGYTF
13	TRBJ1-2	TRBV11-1	CASSRATGLGYTF
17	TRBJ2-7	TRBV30	CAWSLPGGRGSSYEQYF
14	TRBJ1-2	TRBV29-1	CSVENYREVYGYTF
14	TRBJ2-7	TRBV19	CASRDGGQSHEQYF
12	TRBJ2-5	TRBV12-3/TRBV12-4	CASSLSEWERYF
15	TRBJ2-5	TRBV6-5	CASSYLIEGAETQYF
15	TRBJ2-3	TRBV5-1	CASRERGIYTDTQYF
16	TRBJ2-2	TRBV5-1	CASSLIGTANTGELFF
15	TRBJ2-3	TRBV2	CASKVSGVRTDTQYF
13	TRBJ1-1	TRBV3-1	CASSQAIAREAFF
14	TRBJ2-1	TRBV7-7	CASSPTRSYNEQFF
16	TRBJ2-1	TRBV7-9	CASSNLKGPGDNEQFF
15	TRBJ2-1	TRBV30	CAWTPLGTGGSEQFF
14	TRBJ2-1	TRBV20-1	CSASTSGSEGEQFF
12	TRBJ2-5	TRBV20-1	CSAIYGAETQYF
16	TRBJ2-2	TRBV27	CASRIWTGTNTGELFF
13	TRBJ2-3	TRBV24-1	CATSPVGADTQYF
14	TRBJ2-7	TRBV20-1	CSATLQGDNYEQYF
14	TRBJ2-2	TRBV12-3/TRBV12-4	CASRRDRVTGELFF
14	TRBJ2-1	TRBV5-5	CASRMGRIYNEQFF
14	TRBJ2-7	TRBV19	CASSIGQGNYEQYF
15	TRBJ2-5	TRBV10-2	CASSFNRGGGETQYF
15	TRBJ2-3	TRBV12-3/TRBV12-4	CASSLPDKGTDTQYF
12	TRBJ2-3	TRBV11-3	CASSYMTDTQYF
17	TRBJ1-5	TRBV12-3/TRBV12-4	CASSLSPGRQGSGPQHF
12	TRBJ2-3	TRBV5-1	CASSLEADTQYF
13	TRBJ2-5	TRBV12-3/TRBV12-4	CASSRTLGGAQYF
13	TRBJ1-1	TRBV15	CATSREYRVRAFF
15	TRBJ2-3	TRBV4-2	CASSPSGQSTDTQYF
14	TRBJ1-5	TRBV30	CAWSVLQLNQPQHF